These 3 T cell receptor beta chains were all obtained from the same sample, sequenced in a study of T cells in Graves' hyperthyroidism and ophthalmopathy (dated by TCRdb to between 2017 and 2020). The library was produced with multiplex PCR. Sequencing was carried out with an Illumina HiSeq 2000. TCR beta CDR3 regions were amplified from RNA transcripts. The TCR CDR3 was subjected to a first round of RT-PCR using the HTBI primer set and the Qiagen OneStep RT-PCR kit. TCRdb reran the public reads through fastp at Q25 and MiXCR, keeping productive beta chains. Every CDR3 protein is listed once, alongside the most common genes and DNA of its rows. The sample data list 500,000 to 600,000 distinct CDR3 sequences, and over 15% of these were observed just once. Jointly, the top ten make up roughly 18% of the sample. The sequenced sample was blood. The receptors were gathered from a woman in her late teens or twenties with Graves' hyperthyroidism.

This clonotype has more than one count but fewer than ten. The gene calls are TRBV27 and TRBJ1-2; D perhaps matches TRBD1 (5 bases). This CDR3 region has 14 residues. Trimming shortened V by 2 bases and J by 6 bases, and 13 bases separated the two germline ends. Germline loops: CDR1 MNHEY, CDR2 SMNVEV (reference sequence). CDR3 residues: CASSLMGGGNGYTF. CDR3 coding DNA: TGTGCCAGCAGTTTAATGGGGGGGGGGAATGGCTACACCTTC.

The V call is TRBV6-1, the J call TRBJ2-4; D may match TRBD1 or TRBD2 (5 bases each). Per the germline V gene, CDR1 is MNHNS and CDR2 is SASEGT. Trimming left V 6 bases short and J 0 bases short, with 12 bases between. The CDR3 is 15 amino acids. CDR3 DNA: TGTGCCAGCAGCCCGGGACGACTAGCCAAAAACATTCAGTACTTC. It yields the protein CASSPGRLAKNIQYF.

The chain recombines TRBV20-1 with TRBJ1-6; the D is unclear. The germline V and J ends were trimmed by 0 bases and 5 bases, with 17 bases remaining between them. Germline lookup yields CDR1 DFQATT and CDR2 SNEGSKA (reference sequence). This CDR3 spans 17 amino acids. Here the CDR3 reads CSARDVDSLTDNSPLHF. CDR3 in DNA: TGCAGTGCTAGAGATGTCGACTCTCTCACTGATAATTCACCCCTCCACTTT.